The clone carrying this T cell receptor beta chain was found a few times. Antigen specificity is unknown. This sample was taken from a study of beta chain features in type 1 diabetes. Study-level findings and limits: Naive, central memory and Treg TCRB repertoires seemed to resemble each other more closely in patients than they did in healthy donors.

The whole isolated RNA underwent reverse transcription, so sequencing captured expressed TCRB transcripts. The data were produced by immunoSEQ multiplex PCR, yet TCRdb's version contains in-frame clones alone and is incomplete. The sample lists about 350,000 clones, about 20% occurring once. The TCR originated in a woman under 30 in good health. The sequencing input was naive CD4+ T cells from blood.

In DNA form, the CDR3 reads TGTGCCAGCAGGTGGACAAATGAAAAACTGTTTTTT. Translated: CASRWTNEKLFF. The rearrangement joins TRBV28 to TRBJ1-4; tentatively, D is TRBD1 (5 bases). Germline V gene lookup returns CDR1 MDHEN and CDR2 SYDVKM. This CDR3 region has 12 residues. Between the trimmed V and J ends, which lost 6 bases and 5 bases, there was a span of 7 bases. Full variable domain (outside the CDR3, taken from reference TRBV28 and TRBJ1-4): DVKVTQSSRYLVKRTGEKVFLECVQDMDHENMFWYRQDPGLGLRLIYFSYDVKMKEKGDIPEGYSVSREKKERFSLILESASTNQTSMYLCASRWTNEKLFFGSGTQLSVL.